This T cell receptor beta chain is from a study of blood T cell repertoires in COVID-19. Turning to the study itself: Material from acute and convalescent COVID-19 was sourced from the United States, Italy and Spain.

This CDR3 is built from 15 residues. V was shortened by 3 bases and J by 4 bases, with 13 bases between the two germline ends. CDR1 is MGHRA, CDR2 YSYEKL, per germline. Measured with immunoSEQ multiplex PCR; TCRdb has only the in-frame clones, and not every one. The sample contains about 310,000 clones, approximately 83% of which appear only once. Donors in Cohort 3 counted as recovered after two negative PCRs, clearance, or symptom resolution. This sequence was found in a man aged 25 to 40 who had recovered from COVID-19. The chain recombines TRBV4-1 with TRBJ1-5; TRBD1 might be the D (5 bases). Sequencing used PBMCs or T cells enriched from blood (not recorded which). CDR3 in amino acids: CASSQGPGINQPQHF. In nucleotides, the CDR3 is TGCGCCAGCAGCCAGGGTCCAGGGATTAATCAGCCCCAGCATTTT.